A selection of T cell receptor beta chains follows, all from one sample in a study of T cells after yellow fever vaccination. TCRdb itself ran the 5' RACE reads through MiXCR, one entry per CDR3 protein. The sample gives a few hundred thousand distinct CDR3 sequences, 8.7% of which show up once; under 20% is in the top ten. The material sequenced was PBMCs, taken on the day of the first yellow fever vaccination. The receptors originated from a man in his late teens or twenties who received the YFV17D yellow fever vaccine. CDR3s include the opening cysteine and the closing phenylalanine or tryptophan. A D gene is named only where the DNA matches it firmly.

>NA|TRBJ1-3|TRBV9
CASSPYGNTIYF
>NA|TRBJ1-6|TRBV6-5
CASSYGGAGNSPLHF
>NA|TRBJ2-1|TRBV5-1
CASSLELLYNEQFF
>NA|TRBJ2-3|TRBV6-1
CASSSGLAVSTDTQYF
>NA|TRBJ2-3|TRBV4-3
CASSQDLRQTVGDTQYF
>NA|TRBJ2-2|TRBV4-2
CASSPKGGALTGELFF
>NA|TRBJ1-3|TRBV4-2
CASSQDTDSSSGNTIYF
>TRBD2|TRBJ2-7|TRBV6-2/TRBV6-3
CASSYPEAGYEQYF
>TRBD1|TRBJ2-1|TRBV5-1
CASSYQGALNEQFF
>TRBD1|TRBJ1-2|TRBV12-3/TRBV12-4
CASGLRGLGLDRGYTF
>TRBD1|TRBJ1-2|TRBV12-3/TRBV12-4
CSSSLVVPTGGARGYTF
>TRBD1|TRBJ1-1|TRBV6-5
CASSSSQGAVTEAFF
>TRBD1|TRBJ1-6|TRBV7-2
CASSWGQADNSPLHF
>NA|TRBJ2-2|TRBV10-1
CASKPGSNTGELFF
>TRBD2|TRBJ2-1|TRBV12-3/TRBV12-4
CASSQTSGLYNEQFF
>NA|TRBJ2-2|TRBV10-2
CASSRIGGTGELFF
>TRBD2|TRBJ2-3|TRBV4-2
CASSQGWRGDRTDTQYF
>TRBD1|TRBJ2-5|TRBV5-1
CASSWGTVQETQYF
>NA|TRBJ1-2|TRBV5-5
CASSLPGAANYGYTF
>NA|TRBJ2-7|TRBV5-1
CASSGAEYSYEQYF
>TRBD1|TRBJ2-4|TRBV4-3
CASSQGQGDFFANKGIQYF
>NA|TRBJ2-1|TRBV7-6
CASSLAGSSYNEQFF
>NA|TRBJ1-4|TRBV7-9
CASRGVSANNEKLFF
>NA|TRBJ2-3|TRBV4-1
CASSPDGQSTDTQYF
>TRBD2|TRBJ2-5|TRBV6-5
CASSSDTSGGETQYF
>NA|TRBJ2-3|TRBV12-3/TRBV12-4
CASSLGHGTDTQYF
>TRBD2|TRBJ2-5|TRBV29-1
CSVVGGTSGGFRETQYF
>NA|TRBJ2-3|TRBV10-3
CAIGAPPDTQYF
>TRBD1|TRBJ2-2|TRBV12-3/TRBV12-4
CASSRDSTGELFF
>NA|TRBJ2-1|TRBV9
CASSVRGEGEQFF
>NA|TRBJ2-1|TRBV12-3/TRBV12-4
CASSDQTVHNNEQFF
>NA|TRBJ2-1|TRBV29-1
CSGKRHEQFF
>NA|TRBJ2-7|TRBV20-1
CSAGAPWTAYEQYF
>NA|TRBJ2-7|TRBV14
CASSQAGRVYEQYF
>NA|TRBJ2-1|TRBV4-2
CASSQRGAVGNEQFF
>TRBD2|TRBJ2-2|TRBV7-8
CASSVSGGAGELFF
>TRBD2|TRBJ2-1|TRBV12-3/TRBV12-4
CASSNSGGAGEQFF
>TRBD2|TRBJ2-2|TRBV12-3/TRBV12-4
CASSLLQRGLTGELFF
>NA|TRBJ1-6|TRBV7-6
CASGGQFNSPLHF
>TRBD2|TRBJ2-3|TRBV5-1
CASSLRDSGGTQYF
>TRBD1|TRBJ2-2|TRBV6-5
CASSYPRGQGARDTGELFF
>NA|TRBJ2-3|TRBV4-3
CASSQGAEDTQYF
>TRBD1|TRBJ2-1|TRBV20-1
CSARTGTGSNEQFF
>NA|TRBJ1-4|TRBV29-1
CSVGGVANEKLFF
>TRBD1|TRBJ1-1|TRBV5-1
CASSWDRGGTEAFF
>TRBD1|TRBJ1-5|TRBV20-1
CRTGTGNQPQHF
>TRBD2|TRBJ2-3|TRBV10-3
CAISESTSGGADTQYF
>NA|TRBJ2-2|TRBV5-1
CASSSGTLLPGELFF
>NA|TRBJ2-7|TRBV7-2
CASSTPTAGRYEQYF
>TRBD1|TRBJ1-1|TRBV5-1
CASSNTGGSTEAFF
>NA|TRBJ2-5|TRBV7-9
CASSLAKDKETQYF
>TRBD2|TRBJ2-1|TRBV11-2
CASSSPGEGNEQFF
>NA|TRBJ2-2|TRBV5-1
CASSLEVGGRTGELFF